This T cell receptor beta chain was sequenced for a study of human T cells and chemical hapten exposure. Study summary: A 2 cm by 2 cm inner upper arm patch received 2% DPC for sensitization. Once 0.01% DPC had been applied to the upper back by patch test, readings were taken at 6 days.

TCRdb itself ran the RACE reads through MiXCR, one entry per CDR3 protein. The sample has approximately 160,000 distinct CDR3 sequences, around a quarter seen once. V dropped 6 bases and J dropped 4; count of bases not matched to a gene: 12. Germline CDR1 DFQATT, CDR2 SNEGSKA (reference sequence). The CDR3 totals 16 residues. This sample's time point: patch test 3, about 24 weeks after DPC sensitization. Treatment noted: therapeutic diphenylcyclopropenone sensitization with weekly scalp DPC. This TCR was recovered from a young woman with alopecia areata. Some clones in this sample may be carry-over from other donors' samples. V usage is TRBV20-1 and J usage is TRBJ2-6, with 7 nucleotides matching TRBD1. The input for sequencing was whole blood, taken in connection with sensitization to the hapten diphenylcyclopropenone (DPC). For the CDR3, the DNA is TGCAGTGCCACGGGAACAGGGGTCTCCGGGGCCAACGTCCTGACTTTC. It codes for CSATGTGVSGANVLTF.